The T cell receptor beta chain described here comes from a study of blood T cell repertoires in COVID-19. CDR1 is SNHLY, CDR2 FYNNEI, per germline. CDR3 length: 13 amino acids. V dropped 0 bases and J dropped 13 bases, with 15 bases sitting between them. This clone has only a few counts. The data were produced by immunoSEQ multiplex PCR, yet TCRdb's version contains in-frame clones alone and is incomplete. The sample yields tens of thousands of clones, around nine tenths seen once. This chain links TRBV2 with TRBJ1-2; D is ambiguous. The sample taken for sequencing was peripheral blood. This receptor was obtained from a woman aged 60-75 years with active COVID-19. This chain's CDR3 is CASSEAQLSGGTF. The CDR3 DNA reads as TGTGCCAGCAGTGAAGCGCAACTCAGCGGAGGCACCTTC.